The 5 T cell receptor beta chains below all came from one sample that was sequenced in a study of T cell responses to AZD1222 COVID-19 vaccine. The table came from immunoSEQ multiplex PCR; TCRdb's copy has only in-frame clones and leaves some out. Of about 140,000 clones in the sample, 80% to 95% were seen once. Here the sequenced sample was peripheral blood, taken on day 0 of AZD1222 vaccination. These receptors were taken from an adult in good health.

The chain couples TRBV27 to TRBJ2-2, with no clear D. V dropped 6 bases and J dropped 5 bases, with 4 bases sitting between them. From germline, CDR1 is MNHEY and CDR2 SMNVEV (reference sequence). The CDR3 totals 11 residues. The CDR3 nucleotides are TGTGCCAGCAGACGAACCGGGGAGCTGTTTTTT. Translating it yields CASRRTGELFF.

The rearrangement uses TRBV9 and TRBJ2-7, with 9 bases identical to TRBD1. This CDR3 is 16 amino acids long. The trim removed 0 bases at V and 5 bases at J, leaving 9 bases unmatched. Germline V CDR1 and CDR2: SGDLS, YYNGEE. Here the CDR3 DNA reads TGTGCCAGCAGCGTAGGCTCCCGGGACAGGGTCGACGAGCAGTACTTC. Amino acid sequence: CASSVGSRDRVDEQYF.

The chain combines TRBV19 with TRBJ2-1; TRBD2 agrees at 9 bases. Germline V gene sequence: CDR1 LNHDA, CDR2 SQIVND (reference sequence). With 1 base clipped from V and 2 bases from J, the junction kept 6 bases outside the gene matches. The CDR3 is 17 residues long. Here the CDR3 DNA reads TGTGCCAGTAGTATAGTCCTTCTAGCGGGGCCCTACAATGAGCAGTTCTTC. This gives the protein CASSIVLLAGPYNEQFF.

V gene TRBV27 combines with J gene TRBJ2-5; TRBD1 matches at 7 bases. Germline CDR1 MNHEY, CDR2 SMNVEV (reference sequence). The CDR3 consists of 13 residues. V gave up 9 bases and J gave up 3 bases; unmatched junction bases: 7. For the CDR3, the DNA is TGTGCCAGTTTAAGAACAGGGGAAGAGACCCAGTACTTC. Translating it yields CASLRTGEETQYF.

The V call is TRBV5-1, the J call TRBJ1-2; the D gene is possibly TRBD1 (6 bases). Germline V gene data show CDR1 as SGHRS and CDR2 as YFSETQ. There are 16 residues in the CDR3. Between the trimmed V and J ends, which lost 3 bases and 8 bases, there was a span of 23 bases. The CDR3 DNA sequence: TGCGCCAGCAGCTCAACACTTACAGGGCCCCTGGAGGGCTACACCTTC. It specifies CASSSTLTGPLEGYTF.